What follows describes a single TCR beta chain. This specimen comes from a study of graft-versus-host responses after intestinal transplantation. Assay: immunoSEQ multiplex PCR; the TCRdb copy retains only in-frame clones and omits some. The sample records 20,000 to 25,000 clones, roughly four fifths being singletons. V gave up 4 bases and J gave up 0 bases, with 6 bases separating them. From germline, CDR1 is MGHRA and CDR2 YSYEKL. The CDR3 length is 13 residues. Once graft tissue had been processed, intraepithelial and lamina propria lymphocytes were released. The TCR comes from a human patient who received an intestinal transplant, so some T cells may come from the graft donor. The chain recombines TRBV4-1 with TRBJ1-1; no reliable D call. The material was ileum tissue, obtained 12 days after intestinal transplant. The DNA for the CDR3 is TGCGCCAGCAGCCCCAGTTTGAACACTGAAGCTTTCTTT. Its protein is CASSPSLNTEAFF.